This is a list of T cell receptor beta chains from one sample in a study of long-term antiretroviral therapy in people with HIV. Data came from immunoSEQ multiplex PCR; TCRdb stores just in-frame clones and leaves some out. The sample contains about 11,000 clones, 76% of which appear only once. The sample here was unsorted PBMCs, taken at the start of antiretroviral therapy, before treatment. These receptors were collected from a young man with HIV. Each CDR3 is given with its conserved first and last residue.

CDR3aa,j_gene,v_gene
CASSHSRISGNTIYF,TRBJ1-3,TRBV14
CSVERVWEQFF,TRBJ2-1,TRBV29-1
CASSQGDSHSGANVLTF,TRBJ2-6,TRBV4-3
CASSKDPPGTGTYEQYF,TRBJ2-7,TRBV21-1
CASSDLQGRVYEQYF,TRBJ2-7,TRBV10-2
CASSVLGSVPGELFF,TRBJ2-2,TRBV9
CASQSKTAYGGTSTDTQYF,TRBJ2-3,TRBV7-8
CASTYSTNYGYTF,TRBJ1-2,TRBV19
CASSPYDWNSYEQYF,TRBJ2-7,TRBV18
CAISDVTDPNQPQHF,TRBJ1-5,TRBV10-3
CASSLAGAQETQYF,TRBJ2-5,TRBV27
CASSSDRGRGFLETQYF,TRBJ2-5,TRBV11-2
CASSLDAGTGANYGYTF,TRBJ1-2,TRBV7-9
CASTPDHYEQYF,TRBJ2-7,TRBV7-9
CASSPGTGYGYTF,TRBJ1-2,TRBV18
CASSFGREGSTDTQYF,TRBJ2-3,TRBV27
CASSSIPGSNQPQHF,TRBJ1-5,TRBV7-8
CASSIGTADWKYGYTF,TRBJ1-2,TRBV19
CASSFTGDREQFF,TRBJ2-1,TRBV7-2
CASSATGEDTEAFF,TRBJ1-1,TRBV9
CASSSQWGGIAEAFF,TRBJ1-1,TRBV6-1
CASSPSAAWGGELFF,TRBJ2-2,TRBV7-2
CASSLGISSGNTIYF,TRBJ1-3,TRBV11-2
CASSLNRYNEQFF,TRBJ2-1,TRBV5-1
CASSLGRDYGYTF,TRBJ1-2,TRBV5-4
CASSREGGNTEAFF,TRBJ1-1,TRBV7-9
CASSPQGGSYNEQFF,TRBJ2-1,TRBV19
CASSVSFFGTEAFF,TRBJ1-1,TRBV2
CASSLETMTSGIWEQYF,TRBJ2-7,TRBV5-1
CASSPPIRTLSNQPQHF,TRBJ1-5,TRBV18
CATCERNTEAFF,TRBJ1-1,TRBV13
CTGSSSYEQYF,TRBJ2-7,TRBV29-1
CASGLSSNGGNTIYF,TRBJ1-3,TRBV12-5
CAWSPGLAGYEQYF,TRBJ2-7,TRBV30
CASSDVRGGGVTDTQYF,TRBJ2-3,TRBV6-1
CASREGGYEQYF,TRBJ2-7,TRBV28
CASSLPSAQGRTDTQYF,TRBJ2-3,TRBV5-5